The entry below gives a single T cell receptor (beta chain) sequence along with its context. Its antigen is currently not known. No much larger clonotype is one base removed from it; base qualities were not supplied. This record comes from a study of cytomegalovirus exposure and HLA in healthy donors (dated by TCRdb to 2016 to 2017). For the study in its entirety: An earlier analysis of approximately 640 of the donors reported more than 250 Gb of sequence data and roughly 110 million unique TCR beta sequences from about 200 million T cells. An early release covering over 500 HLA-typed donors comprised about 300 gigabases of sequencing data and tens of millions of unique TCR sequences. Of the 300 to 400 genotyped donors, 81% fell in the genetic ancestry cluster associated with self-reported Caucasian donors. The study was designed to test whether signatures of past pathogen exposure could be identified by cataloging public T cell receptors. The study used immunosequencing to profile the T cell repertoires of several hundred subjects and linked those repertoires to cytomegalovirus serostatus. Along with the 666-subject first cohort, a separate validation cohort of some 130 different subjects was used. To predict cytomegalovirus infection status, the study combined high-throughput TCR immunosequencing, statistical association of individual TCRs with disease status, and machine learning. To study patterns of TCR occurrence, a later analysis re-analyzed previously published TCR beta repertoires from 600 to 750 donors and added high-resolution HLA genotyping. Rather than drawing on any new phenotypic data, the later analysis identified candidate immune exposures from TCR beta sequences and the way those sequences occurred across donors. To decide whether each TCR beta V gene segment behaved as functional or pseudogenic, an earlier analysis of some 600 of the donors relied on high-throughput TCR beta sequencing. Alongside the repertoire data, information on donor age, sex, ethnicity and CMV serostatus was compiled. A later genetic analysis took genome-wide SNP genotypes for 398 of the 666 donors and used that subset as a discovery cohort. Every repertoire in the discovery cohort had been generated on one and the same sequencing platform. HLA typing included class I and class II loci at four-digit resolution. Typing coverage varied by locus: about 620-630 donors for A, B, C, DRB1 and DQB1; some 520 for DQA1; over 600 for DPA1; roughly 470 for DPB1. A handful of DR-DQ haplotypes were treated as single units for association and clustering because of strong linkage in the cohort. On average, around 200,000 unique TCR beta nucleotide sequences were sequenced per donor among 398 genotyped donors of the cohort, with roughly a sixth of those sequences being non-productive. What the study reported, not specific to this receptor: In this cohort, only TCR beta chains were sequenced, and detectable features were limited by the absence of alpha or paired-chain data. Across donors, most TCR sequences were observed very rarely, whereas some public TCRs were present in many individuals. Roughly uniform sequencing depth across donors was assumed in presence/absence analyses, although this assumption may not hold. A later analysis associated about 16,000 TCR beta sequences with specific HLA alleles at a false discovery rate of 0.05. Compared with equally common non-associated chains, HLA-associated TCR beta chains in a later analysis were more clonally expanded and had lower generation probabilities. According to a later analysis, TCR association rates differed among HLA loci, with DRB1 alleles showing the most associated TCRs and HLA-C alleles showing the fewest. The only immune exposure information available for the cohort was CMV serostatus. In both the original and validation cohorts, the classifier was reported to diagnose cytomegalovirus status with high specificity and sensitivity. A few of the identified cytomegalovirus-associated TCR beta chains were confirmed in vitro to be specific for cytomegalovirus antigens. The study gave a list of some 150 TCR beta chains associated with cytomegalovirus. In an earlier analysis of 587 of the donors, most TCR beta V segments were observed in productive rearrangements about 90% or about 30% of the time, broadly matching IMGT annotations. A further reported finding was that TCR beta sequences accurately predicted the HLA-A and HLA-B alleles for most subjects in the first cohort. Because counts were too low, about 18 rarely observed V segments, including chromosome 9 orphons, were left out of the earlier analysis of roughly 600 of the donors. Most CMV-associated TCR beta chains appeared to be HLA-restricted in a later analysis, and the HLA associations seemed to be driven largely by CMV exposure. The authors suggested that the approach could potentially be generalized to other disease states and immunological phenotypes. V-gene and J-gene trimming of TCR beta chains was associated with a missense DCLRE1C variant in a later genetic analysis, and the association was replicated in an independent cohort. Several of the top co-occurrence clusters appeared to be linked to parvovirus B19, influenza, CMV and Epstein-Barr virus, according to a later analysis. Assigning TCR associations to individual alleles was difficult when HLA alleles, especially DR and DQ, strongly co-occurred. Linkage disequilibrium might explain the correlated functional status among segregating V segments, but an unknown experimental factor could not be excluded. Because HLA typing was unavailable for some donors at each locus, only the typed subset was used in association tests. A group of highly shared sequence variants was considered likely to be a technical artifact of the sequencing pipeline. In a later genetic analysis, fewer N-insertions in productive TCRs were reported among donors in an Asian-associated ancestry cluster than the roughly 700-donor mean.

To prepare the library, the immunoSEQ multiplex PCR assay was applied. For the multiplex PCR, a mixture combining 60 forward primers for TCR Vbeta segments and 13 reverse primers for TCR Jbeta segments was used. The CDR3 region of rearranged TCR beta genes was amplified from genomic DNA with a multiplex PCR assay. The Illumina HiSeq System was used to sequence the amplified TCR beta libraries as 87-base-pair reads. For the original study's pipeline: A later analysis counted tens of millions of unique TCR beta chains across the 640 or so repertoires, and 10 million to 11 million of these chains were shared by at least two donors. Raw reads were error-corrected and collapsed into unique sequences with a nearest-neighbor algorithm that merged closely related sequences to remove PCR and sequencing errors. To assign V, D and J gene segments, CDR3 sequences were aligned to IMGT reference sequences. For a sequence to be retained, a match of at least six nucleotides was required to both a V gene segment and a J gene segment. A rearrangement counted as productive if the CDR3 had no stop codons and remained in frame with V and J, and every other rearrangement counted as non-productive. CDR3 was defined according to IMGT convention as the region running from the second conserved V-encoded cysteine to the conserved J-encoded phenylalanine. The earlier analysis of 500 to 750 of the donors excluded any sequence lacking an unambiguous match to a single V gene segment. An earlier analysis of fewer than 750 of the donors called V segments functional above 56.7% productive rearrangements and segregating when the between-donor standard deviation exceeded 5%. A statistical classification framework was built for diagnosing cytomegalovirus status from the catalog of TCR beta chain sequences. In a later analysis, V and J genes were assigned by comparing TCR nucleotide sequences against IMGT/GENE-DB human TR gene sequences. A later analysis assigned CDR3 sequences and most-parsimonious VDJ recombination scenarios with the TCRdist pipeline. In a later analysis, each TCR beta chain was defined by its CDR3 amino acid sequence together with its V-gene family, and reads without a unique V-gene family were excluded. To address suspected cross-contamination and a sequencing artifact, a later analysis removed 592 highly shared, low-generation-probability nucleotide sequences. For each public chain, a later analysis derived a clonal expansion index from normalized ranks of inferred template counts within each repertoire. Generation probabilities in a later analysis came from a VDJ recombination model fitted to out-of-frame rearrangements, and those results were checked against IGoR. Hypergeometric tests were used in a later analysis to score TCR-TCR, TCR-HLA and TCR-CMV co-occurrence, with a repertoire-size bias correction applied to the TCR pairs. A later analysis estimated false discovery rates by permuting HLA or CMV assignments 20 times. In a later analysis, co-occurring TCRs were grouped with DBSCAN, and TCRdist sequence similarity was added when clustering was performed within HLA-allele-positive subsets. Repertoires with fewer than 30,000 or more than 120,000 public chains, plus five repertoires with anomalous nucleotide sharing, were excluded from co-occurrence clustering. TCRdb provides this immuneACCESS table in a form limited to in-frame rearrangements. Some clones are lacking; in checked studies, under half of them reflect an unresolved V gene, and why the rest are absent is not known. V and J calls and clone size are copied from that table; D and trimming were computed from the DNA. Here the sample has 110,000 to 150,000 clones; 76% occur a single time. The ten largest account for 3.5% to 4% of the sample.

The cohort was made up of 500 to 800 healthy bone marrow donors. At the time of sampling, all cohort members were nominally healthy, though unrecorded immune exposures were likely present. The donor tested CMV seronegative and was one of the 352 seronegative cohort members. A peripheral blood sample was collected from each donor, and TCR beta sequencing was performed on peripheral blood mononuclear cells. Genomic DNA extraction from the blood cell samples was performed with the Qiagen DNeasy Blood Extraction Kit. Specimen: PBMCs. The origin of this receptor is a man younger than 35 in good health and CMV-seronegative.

The DNA is as follows: TGTGCCAGTAGTATGGGGCAGGGTGGCAATGAGCAGTTCTTC. This codes for CASSMGQGGNEQFF. The rearrangement combines TRBV19 with TRBJ2-1; a tentative D call is TRBD1 (5 bases match). The CDR3 runs 14 residues from the cysteine to the phenylalanine. Of the read, only the CDR3 DNA is kept; its 42 bases are in frame from base 1. V loses 3 bases of germline sequence and J loses 6 bases, and the interval between the two ends is 12 bases. CDR1 LNHDA and CDR2 SQIVND were looked up in the germline V gene (reference sequence).